This T cell receptor (beta chain) was recorded in a study of blood T cell repertoires in COVID-19. The CDR3 runs 17 residues. V gave up 7 bases and J gave up 5 bases; unmatched junction bases: 15. Germline assignment: CDR1 KGHDR and CDR2 SFDVKD. Everyone who took part was about 18 to 90 years old, and they came from about 25 US areas. Cohort placement rested on clinical history that participants reported themselves. Original processing notes: Reference gene primer amplification gave estimated nucleated cell counts. Sequenced by immunoSEQ multiplex PCR; TCRdb stores in-frame clones only, minus some. V, J and clone size are taken as reported in that table, and D and trimming were inferred from the DNA itself. The sample carries about 300,000 clones, nearly 90% recorded once.

Sequenced: PBMCs or T cells enriched from blood (not recorded which). This clonotype was sampled from a woman younger than 35 with acute COVID-19. The chain employs TRBV24-1 and TRBJ2-1, with TRBD1 matching over 8 bases. The CDR3 spells CATSPQNPPDRDNEQFF. CDR3 nucleotide sequence: TGTGCCACCAGCCCCCAGAATCCCCCGGACAGGGACAATGAGCAGTTCTTC.